This is a list of T cell receptor beta chains from one sample in a study of cytomegalovirus exposure and HLA in healthy donors. Some clones are missing from TCRdb's copy, which holds only in-frame ones; the method was immunoSEQ multiplex PCR. Of some 140,000 clones listed, 70% to 80% are singletons. Sequencing was carried out using PBMCs. The receptors come from a man aged 25-45 years in good health and CMV-seropositive. CDR3s include the opening cysteine and the closing phenylalanine or tryptophan. Fields, in order: clone size, D gene, J gene, V gene, CDR3 DNA, CDR3 protein. The D gene is left open where the match is weak. Only some rows state a clone size, as once, few, many or a class for expanded clones.

>-|-|TRBJ2-5|TRBV10-3
TGTGCCATCAGTGGTGGGGCGAACCAAGAGACCCAGTACTTC
CAISGGANQETQYF
>-|TRBD1|TRBJ1-1|TRBV12-5
TGTGCTAGTGGGCTAGCAGGGGGCGGGCGTCCTGAAGCTTTCTTT
CASGLAGGGRPEAFF
>-|TRBD1|TRBJ2-7|TRBV7-3
TGTGCCAGCAGCATCACAGGGGGTTTCGCCTACGAGCAGTACTTC
CASSITGGFAYEQYF
>-|TRBD1|TRBJ1-1|TRBV10-3
TGTGCCATCAGTGTGGACAGGGGGCAAATTGAAGCTTTCTTT
CAISVDRGQIEAFF
>-|TRBD1|TRBJ2-6|TRBV5-5
TGTGCCAGCAGCTTGACCGGGACAGGGGGCTCTGGGGCCAACGTCCTGACTTTC
CASSLTGTGGSGANVLTF
>-|-|TRBJ1-5|TRBV5-8
TGTGCCAGCACCTCCGGGGTTAGCAATCAGCCCCAGCATTTT
CASTSGVSNQPQHF
>-|-|TRBJ2-1|TRBV15
TGTGCCACCAGCAGAGATATGAAGGGGTCTGAGCAGTTCTTC
CATSRDMKGSEQFF
>few|-|TRBJ1-1|TRBV7-6
TGTGCCAGCAGCCCAACAGAGAACACTGAAGCTTTCTTT
CASSPTENTEAFF
>-|TRBD1|TRBJ2-5|TRBV13
TGTGCCAGCAGCTTAGGACAGGGGGTAGAGGAGACCCAGTACTTC
CASSLGQGVEETQYF
>-|-|TRBJ2-7|TRBV28
TGTGCCAGCAGACAAACGGTAGGAGCGGGCTCCTACGAGCAGTACTTC
CASRQTVGAGSYEQYF
>-|TRBD1|TRBJ1-2|TRBV28
TGTGCCAGCAGGAACTCCGGGACAGGGATTGTCGGACGAGACGGCTACACCTTC
CASRNSGTGIVGRDGYTF
>-|-|TRBJ1-5|TRBV7-2
TGTGCCAGCAGCTTAGCTGGGGGGGTTAGCAATCAGCCCCAGCATTTT
CASSLAGGVSNQPQHF
>few|TRBD1|TRBJ1-6|TRBV5-1
TGCGCCAGCAGCCCGGGACAGGGGGCGTCCTATAATTCACCCCTCCACTTT
CASSPGQGASYNSPLHF
>-|TRBD1|TRBJ1-1|TRBV19
TGTGCCAGTAGTACCTTCCTGGACAGGGGCAAAATGAACACTGAAGCTTTCTTT
CASSTFLDRGKMNTEAFF
>-|-|TRBJ2-1|TRBV6-5
TGTGCCAGCAGTTACTTGGCTTACAATGAGCAGTTCTTC
CASSYLAYNEQFF
>-|-|TRBJ1-1|TRBV7-2
TGTGCCAGCAGCCGACCGGGAGCGAAAACTGAAGCTTTCTTT
CASSRPGAKTEAFF
>-|TRBD1|TRBJ2-7|TRBV5-5
TGTGCCAGCAGCTTGGAGGGACAGGGGGCTGGCGAAGACGAGCAGTACTTC
CASSLEGQGAGEDEQYF
>-|-|TRBJ1-5|TRBV5-1
TGCGCCAGCAGTGCCGACGCCTCCGGGGGTCAGCCCCAGCATTTT
CASSADASGGQPQHF
>-|-|TRBJ1-3|TRBV6-1
TGTGCCAGCAGTGACCTTCGACAGACTTTACGGGGAAACACCATATATTTT
CASSDLRQTLRGNTIYF
>-|-|TRBJ2-3|TRBV5-1
TGCGCCAGCAGCTTCGACAGACCTGACACAGATACGCAGTATTTT
CASSFDRPDTDTQYF
>few|-|TRBJ2-3|TRBV28
TGTGCCAGCAGTTTGCGTCGGAGCACAGATACGCAGTATTTT
CASSLRRSTDTQYF
>-|-|TRBJ2-7|TRBV5-1
TGCGCCAGCAGGTTACCTAGCTCCTACGAGCAGTACTTC
CASRLPSSYEQYF
>-|TRBD1|TRBJ1-3|TRBV5-1
TGCGCCAGCAGCTCACAGGGGGCATCTGGAAACACCATATATTTT
CASSSQGASGNTIYF
>-|-|TRBJ2-7|TRBV9
TGTGCCAGCAGCGGCCCGAGCTCCTACGAGCAGTACTTC
CASSGPSSYEQYF
>-|TRBD2|TRBJ2-7|TRBV29-1
TGCAGCTATCTAGCGGGCCCCTACGAGCAGTACTTC
CSYLAGPYEQYF
>-|TRBD1|TRBJ2-2|TRBV30
TGTGCCTGGAGTGGACAGGGACGAAGCGGGGAGCTGTTTTTT
CAWSGQGRSGELFF
>-|TRBD2|TRBJ2-3|TRBV30
TGTGCCTGGAGTCTCAGCGGGGGGTTTGGCACAGATACGCAGTATTTT
CAWSLSGGFGTDTQYF
>-|-|TRBJ2-2|TRBV6-1
TGTGCCAGCAGGGCAGGGGTCGCGTTTACCGGGGAGCTGTTTTTT
CASRAGVAFTGELFF